One and the same sample provided the 16 T cell receptor beta chains below, sequenced in a study of T cell repertoires in cytomegalovirus infection. TCRdb ran MiXCR on the reads and lists one entry per CDR3 protein. The table lists 130,000 or so distinct CDR3 sequences, under 8.5% of them singletons, with 18% in the top ten. The sequencing sample was made of PBMCs. These TCRs come from a human donor in good health (CMV status not recorded). Some clones in this sample may be carry-over from other donors' samples.

This clonotype was found many times. V usage is TRBV7-2 and J usage is TRBJ1-1, with D uncertain. The V and J ends lost 7 bases and 2 bases respectively, with 14 bases between them. Germline CDR1 is SGHTA and CDR2 is FQGNSA. This CDR3 has 14 residues. In DNA, the CDR3 is TGTGCCAGCAAGTTAAGTAGCCCTAACACTGAAGCTTTCTTT. This encodes CASKLSSPNTEAFF.

This clonotype has at least ten counts. The chain carries TRBV7-2 and TRBJ2-3; D is perhaps TRBD1 (6 bases). This CDR3 comprises 15 residues. V was pared by 1 base and J by 2 bases, with 10 bases between. The germline V gene has CDR1 SGHTA and CDR2 FQGNSA. The CDR3 coding sequence is TGTGCCAGCAGCTTAGTAGGGGGAACCACAGATACGCAGTATTTT. It encodes CASSLVGGTTDTQYF.

Concerning this clonotype: This could be a read error, since a much larger clone is one nucleotide away. The chain couples TRBV29-1 to TRBJ1-1; D remains ambiguous. Germline V CDR1 and CDR2: SQVTM, ANQGSEA. This CDR3 contains 11 residues. Written as DNA, the CDR3 is TGCAGTGGCTACTCGAACACTGAAGCTTTCTTT. Protein: CSGYSNTEAFF. The full variable domain, its missing parts supplied by reference TRBV29-1 and TRBJ1-1, is SAVISQKPSRDICQRGTSLTIQCQVDSQVTMMFWYRQQPGQSLTLIATANQGSEATYESGFVIDKFPISRPNLTFSTLTVSNMSPEDSSIYLCSGYSNTEAFFGQGTRLTVV.

About this clonotype itself: A much larger clone differs by one base, so this may be a read error. This chain joins TRBV11-2 and TRBJ2-3; 11 nucleotides line up with TRBD2. CDR3 length equals 15 residues. Germline V gives CDR1 SGHAT, CDR2 FQNNGV. CDR3 sequence reads: CVSTPGLAESDTQYF. In DNA form, the CDR3 reads TGTGTCAGCACCCCGGGACTAGCGGAATCAGATACGCAGTATTTT.

This clonotype has at least ten counts. The V gene is TRBV12-3 or TRBV12-4, the J gene TRBJ1-5; 11 nucleotides align to TRBD1. Germline trimming cut 6 bases from V and 6 bases from J; bases unmatched to any gene: 10. The CDR3 contains 16 residues. The CDR3 loop is CASSSGQGAVGQPQHF. For the CDR3, the DNA is TGTGCCAGCAGCTCTGGACAGGGGGCGGTGGGTCAGCCCCAGCATTTT.

This clonotype appeared many times. The chain's CDR3 is CASSFSPPYEQYF. The CDR3 region has the DNA TGTGCCAGCAGTTTTTCCCCACCGTACGAGCAGTACTTC. J is TRBJ2-7 and V is TRBV28; D is uncertain. Trimming pared 3 bases from V and 4 bases from J, leaving 10 bases between. The length of the CDR3 is 13 residues. CDR1 and CDR2 (germline): MDHEN, SYDVKM. The variable domain in full, with the rest retrieved from reference TRBV28 and TRBJ2-7, is DVKVTQSSRYLVKRTGEKVFLECVQDMDHENMFWYRQDPGLGLRLIYFSYDVKMKEKGDIPEGYSVSREKKERFSLILESASTNQTSMYLCASSFSPPYEQYFGPGTRLTVT.

The table lists this clonotype with many counts. The chain links TRBV5-4 to TRBJ1-2, with 9 nucleotides matching TRBD1. CDR1 SGHNT and CDR2 YYREEE come from the germline V gene (reference sequence). Trimming at V came to 4 bases and at J to 2 bases, leaving 12 bases not matched to a gene. The CDR3 contains 17 residues. CDR3 sequence: CASSRYGGQGRNYGYTF. The CDR3 bases are TGTGCCAGCAGCCGCTACGGGGGACAGGGACGGAACTATGGCTACACCTTC.

This clonotype has a count of ten or more. This sequence joins TRBV2 and TRBJ2-7; perhaps D is TRBD1 or TRBD2 (5 bases each). The germline V and J ends were trimmed by 7 bases and 6 bases, with 19 bases remaining between them. Germline V lookup: CDR1 SNHLY, CDR2 FYNNEI. The CDR3 is made up of 14 amino acids. The CDR3 here is CASMEAGQLGEQYF. The CDR3 coding sequence is TGTGCCAGCATGGAGGCAGGACAACTCGGCGAGCAGTACTTC.

In this sample, this clonotype turned up many times. The chain carries TRBV7-6 and TRBJ2-3; D call uncertain. Germline V gene lookup returns CDR1 SGHVS and CDR2 FNYEAQ. The CDR3 runs to 12 residues. V lost 4 bases and J 2 bases, leaving 4 bases between the germline ends. The CDR3 DNA reads as TGTGCCAGCAGCTATTTCACAGATACGCAGTATTTT. Encoded protein: CASSYFTDTQYF.

On this clonotype: The junction departs from the called germline gene at one end, perhaps through a read error. This chain uses TRBV20-1 with TRBJ1-6; the match to TRBD1 covers 7 bases. Germline-derived CDR1 and CDR2 are DFQATT and SNEGSKA (reference sequence). The CDR3 loop spans 13 amino acids. The CDR3 sequence is CSARGGQNSPPHF. The CDR3 coding sequence is TGCAGTGCTAGAGGGGGACAGAATTCACCCCCCCACTTT.

The table lists this clonotype with many counts. The V and J genes are TRBV19 and TRBJ1-5; 8 bases are shared with TRBD1. Germline lookup yields CDR1 LNHDA and CDR2 SQIVND (reference sequence). The CDR3 consists of 15 residues. V gave up 7 bases and J gave up 4 bases; unmatched junction bases: 9. The CDR3 loop reads CASKIRTGNNQPQHF. The CDR3 DNA reads as TGTGCCAGTAAAATTAGGACAGGGAATAATCAGCCCCAGCATTTT.

This clonotype was recorded many times. The chain links TRBV7-2 to TRBJ2-5; 11 bases fit TRBD1. The CDR3 contains 15 residues. V lost 5 bases, J lost 3 bases, and 5 bases stayed unmatched. Per germline, CDR1 SGHTA and CDR2 FQGNSA. CDR3 residues: CASSPRTGGKETQYF. The CDR3 DNA is TGTGCCAGCAGCCCCAGGACAGGGGGCAAAGAGACCCAGTACTTC.

This clonotype was counted at least ten times. The chain employs TRBV7-9 and TRBJ2-1; 8 nucleotides agree with TRBD1. This CDR3 is 16 amino acids long. V lost 1 base to trimming and J lost 10 bases; unmatched junction nucleotides: 12. Germline-derived CDR1 and CDR2 are SEHNR and FQNEAQ (reference sequence). Written as DNA, the CDR3 is TGTGCCAGCAGCTTAGGGTCCGGGACAGGACATCAGGAGCAGTTCTTC. It translates to CASSLGSGTGHQEQFF.

The table lists this clonotype with many counts. Here the CDR3 reads CASSLGLGPTEAFF. As DNA, the CDR3 is TGTGCCAGCAGCTTAGGTTTAGGACCCACTGAAGCTTTCTTT. V gene TRBV7-8 combines with J gene TRBJ1-1; D uncertain. The CDR3 runs to 14 residues. Germline V gene data show CDR1 as SGHVS and CDR2 as FQNEAQ. Trimming took 1 base from V and 4 from J, leaving 10 bases between them.

This clonotype was observed at least ten times. The V call is TRBV4-2, the J call TRBJ2-5; 11 nucleotides line up with TRBD2. The CDR3 has 18 residues. Trimming cost V 0 bases and J 0 bases; bases outside gene matches: 6. Germline CDR1 LGHNA, CDR2 YNFKEQ. The CDR3 reads CASSQELAGGLDQETQYF. The CDR3 DNA sequence: TGTGCCAGCAGCCAAGAGCTAGCGGGGGGCTTAGACCAAGAGACCCAGTACTTC.

At least ten counts were recorded for this clonotype. Compared with germline, one end of the junction differs, possibly owing to a read error. V usage is TRBV7-2 and J usage is TRBJ2-5, with 9 bases matching TRBD1. The CDR3 consists of 11 residues. In germline, CDR1 is SGHTA, CDR2 FQGNSA. The DNA for the CDR3 is TGTGCCAGCAACGGCGGGGACAGGGATTGGTTC. It specifies CASNGGDRDWF. Full variable domain (missing parts from reference TRBV7-2 and TRBJ2-5): GAGVSQSPSNKVTEKGKDVELRCDPISGHTALYWYRQSLGQGLEFLIYFQGNSAPDKSGLPSDRFSAERTGGSVSTLTIQRTQQEDSAVYLCASNGGDRDWFGPGTRLLVL.